These 24 T cell receptor beta chains share one sample of origin, sequenced in a study of T cells in Graves' hyperthyroidism and ophthalmopathy. Amplified TCR beta CDR3 regions came from RNA transcripts. The primer set for the first-round RT-PCR of the TCR CDR3 was HTBI. A single record per CDR3 protein comes from TCRdb applying MiXCR to the multiplex PCR reads. The sample includes 550,000 to 600,000 distinct CDR3 sequences, about 43% of them seen just once. The source material was peripheral blood or thyroid tissue (not recorded which). The receptors come from an adult woman with Graves' disease, either hyperthyroidism or ophthalmopathy (not recorded which).

The chain carries TRBV24-1 and TRBJ2-5, with TRBD2 as a possible D gene (5 bases). The V and J ends lost 5 bases and 2 bases respectively, with 20 bases between them. The length of the CDR3 is 17 residues. CDR1 KGHDR and CDR2 SFDVKD come from the germline V gene. CDR3 in DNA: TGTGCCACCAGTGCCGCCCTTAGGGCCGGGGAGCAAGAGACCCAGTACTTC. It yields the protein CATSAALRAGEQETQYF.

V gene TRBV15 combines with J gene TRBJ2-5, with TRBD2 identical over 8 bases. This CDR3 region has 15 residues. The germline V gene encodes CDR1 LNHNV and CDR2 YYDKDF (reference sequence). The V segment lost 2 bases and the J segment 7 bases; nucleotides outside the gene matches: 9. The chain's CDR3 is CATSRSRGGRVTQYF. The CDR3 DNA sequence: TGTGCCACCAGCAGATCCCGCGGGGGGCGGGTGACCCAGTACTTC. Filled out from reference TRBV15 and TRBJ2-5, the complete variable domain reads DAMVIQNPRYQVTQFGKPVTLSCSQTLNHNVMYWYQQKSSQAPKLLFHYYDKDFNNEADTPDNFQSRRPNTSFCFLDIRSPGLGDTAMYLCATSRSRGGRVTQYFGPGTRLLVL.

The genes are TRBV29-1 and TRBJ2-7; 8 bases match TRBD1. The germline CDR1 and CDR2 sequences are SQVTM and ANQGSEA. The CDR3 runs to 14 residues. V shed 8 bases, J shed 2 bases, and the junction held 11 bases outside the gene matches. This chain's CDR3 is CSSTDRAVTYEQYF. The CDR3 coding sequence is TGCAGCAGTACGGACAGGGCGGTCACCTACGAGCAGTACTTC.

The V call is TRBV7-9, the J call TRBJ2-5, with D uncertain. CDR1 SEHNR and CDR2 FQNEAQ come from the germline V gene (reference sequence). The CDR3 loop spans 15 amino acids. Trimming pared 0 bases from V and 1 base from J, leaving 9 bases between. The CDR3 reads CASSLAQQLQETQYF. The CDR3 DNA reads TGTGCCAGCAGCTTAGCGCAACAGCTCCAAGAGACCCAGTACTTC.

This sequence joins TRBV20-1 and TRBJ2-7; TRBD1 agrees at 8 bases. Germline trimming cut 4 bases from V and 6 bases from J; bases unmatched to any gene: 11. Germline assignment: CDR1 DFQATT and CDR2 SNEGSKA (reference sequence). The length of the CDR3 is 14 residues. CDR3 bases: TGCAGTGCTATTCGAGGCAGGGGGCAGGGCGAGCAGTACTTC. It encodes CSAIRGRGQGEQYF.

This clonotype was seen a single time. V and J are TRBV7-8 and TRBJ1-2; D call uncertain. CDR3 length: 14 residues. V dropped 4 bases and J dropped 2 bases, with 11 bases sitting between them. The germline V gene encodes CDR1 SGHVS and CDR2 FQNEAQ. The CDR3 sequence: CASSSPPGNYGYTF. The CDR3 DNA follows: TGTGCCAGCAGCTCCCCCCCCGGGAACTATGGCTACACCTTC.

The chain recombines TRBV9 with TRBJ1-4; D is uncertain. Per germline, CDR1 SGDLS and CDR2 YYNGEE. The CDR3 contains 14 residues. Between the trimmed V and J ends, which lost 0 bases and 6 bases, there was a span of 9 bases. The CDR3 DNA reads TGTGCCAGCAGCGTAGGCGGGAGGGATGAAAAACTGTTTTTT. Encoded protein: CASSVGGRDEKLFF.

CDR3 protein: CASSQDPFRTARGTIYF. For the CDR3, the DNA is TGCGCCAGCAGCCAAGATCCGTTCCGGACAGCCCGTGGAACCATATATTTT. This chain links TRBV4-1 with TRBJ1-3, with D possibly being TRBD1 (6 bases). The CDR3 spans 17 residues. Per the germline V gene, CDR1 is MGHRA and CDR2 is YSYEKL. The V end lost 0 bases, the J end lost 10 bases, and 22 bases lay between the germline ends.

At least ten counts were recorded for this clonotype. This rearrangement joins TRBV7-2 to TRBJ2-2; tentatively, D is TRBD2 (5 bases). The germline CDR1 and CDR2 sequences are SGHTA and FQGNSA. The germline V and J ends were trimmed by 5 bases and 7 bases, with 11 bases remaining between them. CDR3 size: 13 residues. The CDR3 spells CASSPLAIGELFF. The CDR3 DNA sequence: TGTGCCAGCAGCCCCTTAGCGATCGGGGAGCTGTTTTTT.

This clonotype was observed many times. This sequence joins TRBV6-1 and TRBJ2-5; D is possibly TRBD2 (6 bases). V was clipped by 5 bases and J by 6 bases, with 16 bases between them. This CDR3 spans 14 amino acids. The germline gives CDR1 MNHNS, CDR2 SASEGT. The CDR3 sequence is CASSPSGVGKTQYF. The CDR3 DNA reads as TGTGCCAGCAGTCCATCGGGAGTCGGGAAGACCCAGTACTTC.

The gene calls are TRBV24-1 and TRBJ2-2, with 7 bases identical to TRBD1. CDR3 length: 16 amino acids. Germline V gene lookup returns CDR1 KGHDR and CDR2 SFDVKD. After removal of 4 bases from V and 1 base from J, the junction contained 5 bases not matched to a gene. The CDR3 sequence: CATSEWDSKNTGELFF. The DNA of the CDR3 is TGTGCCACCAGTGAATGGGACAGCAAGAACACCGGGGAGCTGTTTTTT.

The chain employs TRBV5-4 and TRBJ1-1; the match to TRBD1 covers 7 bases. With V trimmed by 5 bases and J by 7 bases, 8 bases remained unmatched. From germline, CDR1 is SGHNT and CDR2 YYREEE (reference sequence). The CDR3 covers 13 residues. This CDR3 is CASSSIGTDEAFF. The CDR3 DNA reads TGTGCCAGCAGTAGTATTGGGACAGATGAAGCTTTCTTT.

This clonotype was detected ten times or more. This chain links TRBV15 with TRBJ2-7; D remains ambiguous. This CDR3 region has 15 residues. Trimming pared 2 bases from V and 3 bases from J, leaving 14 bases between. CDR1 LNHNV and CDR2 YYDKDF come from the germline V gene (reference sequence). The CDR3 DNA follows: TGTGCCACCAGCAGAAGTAGGACCCTCTACTACGAGCAGTACTTC. Amino acid sequence: CATSRSRTLYYEQYF.

About this clonotype: A read error may account for a junction end that differs from germline. This chain connects TRBV9 to TRBJ2-7; unclear D gene. The CDR3 is 12 residues long. Germline V gene sequence: CDR1 SGDLS, CDR2 YYNGEE. CDR3 in amino acids: CASRRGAYERYF. CDR3 sequence (DNA): TGTGCCAGCAGACGAGGTGCCTACGAGCGGTACTTC.

The chain recombines TRBV27 with TRBJ1-5; D call uncertain. Per the germline V gene, CDR1 is MNHEY and CDR2 is SMNVEV (reference sequence). The CDR3 has 17 residues. The germline V and J ends were trimmed by 2 bases and 0 bases, with 14 bases remaining between them. This chain's CDR3 is CASSLTLWEHSNQPQHF. Here the CDR3 DNA reads TGTGCCAGCAGTTTAACCCTGTGGGAGCATAGCAATCAGCCCCAGCATTTT.

This clonotype was seen many times. The chain uses TRBV20-1 and TRBJ2-7; a weak D match, TRBD2 (5 bases). This CDR3 has 12 amino acids. The ends were cut back, 5 bases at V and 3 bases at J, with 11 bases in the middle. In germline, CDR1 is DFQATT, CDR2 SNEGSKA (reference sequence). The chain's CDR3 is CSADSGVYEQYF. The CDR3 DNA reads as TGCAGTGCTGACTCCGGGGTCTACGAGCAGTACTTC.

This chain links TRBV7-2 with TRBJ1-5, with 8 nucleotides matching TRBD1. V dropped 5 bases and J dropped 11; count of bases not matched to a gene: 14. The germline V gene encodes CDR1 SGHTA and CDR2 FQGNSA. The CDR3 has 15 amino acids. CDR3 nucleotides: TGTGCCAGCAGCCAGCAGCAGGGGGCTCTAGAGACCCAGCATTTT. This gives the protein CASSQQQGALETQHF.

This clonotype was seen repeatedly, ten times or more. The chain combines TRBV15 with TRBJ2-7, with TRBD2 as a possible D gene (5 bases). CDR1 and CDR2 from the germline V gene are LNHNV and YYDKDF (reference sequence). V dropped 3 bases and J dropped 4 bases, with 10 bases sitting between them. CDR3 length: 13 residues. Here the CDR3 reads CATSRDWFYEQYF. CDR3 in DNA: TGTGCCACCAGCAGGGACTGGTTTTACGAGCAGTACTTC.

CDR3 in DNA: TGTGCCATCAGTGAACCGGGACGGAGAAGGACTGCCGCCTACGAGCAGTACTTC. This gives the protein CAISEPGRRRTAAYEQYF. The rearrangement uses TRBV10-3 and TRBJ2-7, with D possibly being TRBD1 or TRBD2 (5 bases each). Germline CDR1 reads ENHRY; CDR2 reads SYGVKD. V dropped 3 bases and J dropped 2 bases, with 23 bases sitting between them. The CDR3 is 18 residues long.

V gene TRBV6-1 combines with J gene TRBJ2-2, with TRBD2 matching over 9 bases. The trim removed 5 bases at V and 1 base at J, leaving 2 bases unmatched. Germline CDR1 and CDR2: MNHNS and SASEGT. The CDR3 has 15 residues. CDR3 residues: CASSKTSGNTGELFF. The CDR3 nucleotides read TGTGCCAGCAGTAAGACTAGCGGGAACACCGGGGAGCTGTTTTTT.

This chain uses TRBV2 with TRBJ2-2; 8 nucleotides agree with TRBD2. Germline CDR1 reads SNHLY; CDR2 reads FYNNEI. There are 14 residues in the CDR3. Trimming removed 10 bases from V and 4 bases from J; junction bases left unmatched: 8. The CDR3 sequence: CATASGPSTGELFF. The CDR3 region has the DNA TGTGCCACCGCTAGCGGGCCTAGCACCGGGGAGCTGTTTTTT.

The rearrangement joins TRBV3-1 to TRBJ2-7; D might be TRBD2 (6 bases). Trimming left V 4 bases short and J 0 bases short, with 10 bases between. The CDR3 runs to 14 residues. The germline V gene has CDR1 LGHDT and CDR2 YNNKEL (reference sequence). This chain's CDR3 is CASSLAVFSYEQYF. CDR3 nucleotides: TGTGCCAGCAGCCTAGCGGTCTTCTCCTACGAGCAGTACTTC.

There are many counts of this clonotype. The chain uses TRBV28 and TRBJ2-5, with TRBD2 matching 7 bases. The germline V gene encodes CDR1 MDHEN and CDR2 SYDVKM. The CDR3 covers 16 residues. The junction had 15 bases not matched to a gene; V was cut back by 6 bases and J by 5 bases. The CDR3 region has the DNA TGTGCCAGCAGACCCATGGGAGGGTCTGGGCGGGAGACCCAGTACTTC. It is translated as CASRPMGGSGRETQYF. Based on the CDR3 plus reference TRBV28 and TRBJ2-5, the full variable domain is DVKVTQSSRYLVKRTGEKVFLECVQDMDHENMFWYRQDPGLGLRLIYFSYDVKMKEKGDIPEGYSVSREKKERFSLILESASTNQTSMYLCASRPMGGSGRETQYFGPGTRLLVL.

This rearrangement joins TRBV29-1 to TRBJ1-1; TRBD1 aligns across 10 bases. J lost 4 bases, V lost 8 bases, and 10 bases had no gene match. Germline CDR1 and CDR2: SQVTM and ANQGSEA. The CDR3 is made up of 14 amino acids. CDR3 loop: CSTRQGARSTEAFF. CDR3 nucleotides: TGCAGCACCCGACAGGGGGCAAGGAGCACTGAAGCTTTCTTT.